This T cell receptor (beta chain) appears in the sequencing data of a study of identifying expanded T cells in peripheral blood. Study results and caveats: Roughly two-week clone count variance significantly increased as total template count grew.

Profiling relied on immunoSEQ multiplex PCR, and the TCRdb table lists in-frame clones only, not all of them. The data contain under 120,000 clones, more than 85% of them singletons. CDR3 length: 12 amino acids. The germline V and J ends were trimmed by 4 bases and 4 bases, with 5 bases remaining between them. Germline V gene data show CDR1 as MNHEY and CDR2 as SMNVEV (reference sequence). This clone was counted a single time. Antigen specificity is unknown. This sequence originates from a person aged 18 to 70 in good health. The chain combines TRBV27 with TRBJ2-1; no definite D call. Source material: blood. The CDR3 region is CASSSLYNEQFF. Here the CDR3 DNA reads TGTGCCAGCAGTTCACTTTACAATGAGCAGTTCTTC.